These 3 T cell receptor beta chains were sequenced from one sample in a study of technical replicates of blood from a few donors. Some clones are missing from TCRdb's copy, which holds only in-frame ones; the method was immunoSEQ multiplex PCR. The repertoire includes some 64,000 clones, 90% to 95% of them detected once, and 3.5% to 5.5% sits in the top ten. Sequencing was carried out using PBMCs. These TCRs come from a human donor in good health. Some clones in this sample may be carry-over from other donors' samples.

The chain couples TRBV19 to TRBJ1-2; D gene unclear. There are 12 residues in the CDR3. V was clipped by 11 bases and J by 4 bases, with 14 bases between them. CDR1 is LNHDA, CDR2 SQIVND, per germline (reference sequence). The CDR3 DNA is TGTGCCGCAACGGGAAAGCTCTATGGCTACACCTTC. Translated: CAATGKLYGYTF.

The rearrangement links TRBV7-2 to TRBJ2-4; 10 bases fit TRBD2. From germline, CDR1 is SGHTA and CDR2 FQGNSA. This CDR3 region has 16 residues. The trim removed 5 bases at V and 6 bases at J, leaving 10 bases unmatched. The CDR3, as DNA: TGTGCCAGCAGCCCCCCCCTAGCGGGAGTCACAAACATTCAGTACTTC. This encodes CASSPPLAGVTNIQYF. The full variable domain, with the rest looked up from reference TRBV7-2 and TRBJ2-4, is GAGVSQSPSNKVTEKGKDVELRCDPISGHTALYWYRQSLGQGLEFLIYFQGNSAPDKSGLPSDRFSAERTGGSVSTLTIQRTQQEDSAVYLCASSPPLAGVTNIQYFGAGTRLSVL.

This chain connects TRBV7-9 to TRBJ2-1; D might be TRBD1 (5 bases). Trimming removed 11 bases from V and 4 bases from J, with 9 bases in between. The CDR3 extends over 11 amino acids. The germline CDR1 and CDR2 sequences are SEHNR and FQNEAQ (reference sequence). This CDR3 is CAANRYNEQFF. CDR3 nucleotides: TGTGCCGCCAACAGGTACAATGAGCAGTTCTTC.